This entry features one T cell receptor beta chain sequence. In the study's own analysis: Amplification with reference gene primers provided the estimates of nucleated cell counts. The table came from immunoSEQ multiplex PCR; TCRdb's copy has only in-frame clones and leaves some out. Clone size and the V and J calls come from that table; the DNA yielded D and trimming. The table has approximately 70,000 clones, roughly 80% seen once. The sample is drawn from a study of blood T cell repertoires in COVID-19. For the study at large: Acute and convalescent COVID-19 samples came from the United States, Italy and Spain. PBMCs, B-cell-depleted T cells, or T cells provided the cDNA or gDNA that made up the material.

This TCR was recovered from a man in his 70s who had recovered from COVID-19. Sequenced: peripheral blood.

CDR3: CASSPSDRGGTDTQYF. The CDR3 region has the DNA TGCGCCAGCAGCCCGTCGGACAGGGGAGGCACAGATACGCAGTATTTT. The V call is TRBV5-1, the J call TRBJ2-3; 9 bases map to TRBD1. The J segment lost 1 base and the V segment lost 4 bases, leaving 7 bases of the junction unmatched. The CDR3 runs to 16 residues. Germline CDR1 reads SGHRS; CDR2 reads YFSETQ.